A selection of T cell receptor beta chains follows, all from one sample in a study of T cell repertoires in cytomegalovirus infection. These receptors' antigens are unknown. TCRdb re-called the reads with MiXCR, one entry per CDR3 protein. The sample consists of hundreds of thousands of distinct CDR3 sequences, 29% of them appearing once. Sequences were derived from cultured PBMCs, sampled from culture after CMV antigen stimulation. Every receptor here comes from a human donor in good health (CMV status not recorded). Some clones in this sample may be carry-over from other donors' samples. The CDR3 runs from the conserved cysteine through the conserved F or W. Fields, in order: CDR3 protein, CDR3 DNA, J gene, D gene, clone size, V gene. The D gene is left open where the match is weak. Part of the rows lack a size; the others show once, few, many or a class for expanded clones.

CASSLDVRGFQNTGELFF	TGCGCCAGCAGCTTGGATGTCAGGGGTTTCCAGAACACCGGGGAGCTGTTTTTT	TRBJ2-2	-	-	TRBV5-1
CASTRDSGNSPLHF	TGTGCCAGCACACGGGACAGTGGAAATTCACCCCTCCACTTT	TRBJ1-6	TRBD1	few	TRBV6-5
CSARGHGLLRSNQPQHF	TGCAGTGCTAGAGGGCACGGTCTCCTTCGCAGCAATCAGCCCCAGCATTTT	TRBJ1-5	-	-	TRBV20-1
CASGEGSSSYNEQFF	TGCGCCAGCGGAGAGGGCTCAAGCTCCTACAATGAGCAGTTCTTC	TRBJ2-1	-	-	TRBV4-1
CASSTSNRDAEAFF	TGTGCCAGCAGTACCTCGAACAGGGACGCTGAAGCTTTCTTT	TRBJ1-1	-	-	TRBV6-6
CASSYSQQGQTQPQHF	TGTGCCAGCAGTTACTCGCAGCAGGGGCAGACCCAGCCCCAGCATTTT	TRBJ1-5	-	few	TRBV6-6
CAWSRPTFTDTQYF	TGTGCCTGGAGCCGTCCCACTTTCACAGATACGCAGTATTTT	TRBJ2-3	-	-	TRBV30
CASSLPTGMNTEAFF	TGTGCCAGCAGTCTCCCGACAGGGATGAACACTGAAGCTTTCTTT	TRBJ1-1	TRBD1	-	TRBV28
CASSWRGTGWEAFF	TGTGCCAGCAGCTGGAGGGGAACGGGCTGGGAAGCTTTCTTT	TRBJ1-1	-	few	TRBV7-2
CASSGGGRVSTEAFF	TGTGCCAGCAGCGGAGGGGGCAGGGTAAGCACTGAAGCTTTCTTT	TRBJ1-1	TRBD1	-	TRBV12-3/TRBV12-4
CASSSSEGMNRGISPLHF	TGCGCCAGCAGCTCCTCGGAGGGAATGAACAGGGGAATCTCACCCCTCCACTTT	TRBJ1-6	TRBD1	-	TRBV5-1
CASSFPGLRPQETQYF	TGTGCCAGCAGCTTCCCGGGACTACGCCCCCAAGAGACCCAGTACTTC	TRBJ2-5	TRBD2	-	TRBV5-6
CASSYGRAVTGELFF	TGTGCCAGCAGTTACGGCAGGGCTGTAACCGGGGAGCTGTTTTTT	TRBJ2-2	-	-	TRBV6-2/TRBV6-3
CSAVRVEAFF	TGCAGTGCAGTCAGGGTAGAAGCTTTCTTT	TRBJ1-1	-	-	TRBV20-1
CASSLALDAEAFF	TGCGCCAGCAGCTTGGCCTTGGACGCTGAAGCTTTCTTT	TRBJ1-1	-	few	TRBV5-1
CASSLAAANYGYTF	TGTGCCAGCAGCTTAGCGGCAGCGAACTATGGCTACACCTTC	TRBJ1-2	-	many	TRBV11-1
CASSYSRDYNEQFF	TGTGCCAGCAGTTACTCGAGGGATTACAATGAGCAGTTCTTC	TRBJ2-1	-	-	TRBV6-5
CSAHLRGSFKETQYF	TGCAGTGCCCACCTAAGAGGCAGCTTTAAAGAGACCCAGTACTTC	TRBJ2-5	-	-	TRBV20-1
CASGPSGGRGGELFF	TGTGCCAGCGGCCCTAGCGGCGGACGGGGCGGGGAGCTGTTTTTT	TRBJ2-2	TRBD2	many	TRBV12-3/TRBV12-4
CASSLSGVNEKLFF	TGTGCCAGCAGCTTATCAGGGGTTAATGAAAAACTGTTTTTT	TRBJ1-4	-	-	TRBV7-8
CASSLEHPSLNEQFF	TGTGCCAGCAGCTTGGAACACCCCTCGCTCAATGAGCAGTTCTTC	TRBJ2-1	-	-	TRBV7-9
CATSRDSVGNTIYF	TGTGCCACCAGCAGAGATTCAGTTGGAAACACCATATATTTT	TRBJ1-3	-	-	TRBV15
CASSLGTGSYEQYF	TGTGCCAGCAGCTTAGGTACGGGTAGCTACGAGCAGTACTTC	TRBJ2-7	-	many	TRBV7-2
CASSLVGANEQFF	TGTGCCAGCAGCTTGGTTGGGGCGAATGAGCAGTTCTTC	TRBJ2-1	-	once	TRBV5-4
CASSYDVAWETQYF	TGTGCCAGCAGCTACGACGTCGCCTGGGAGACCCAGTACTTC	TRBJ2-5	-	few	TRBV11-2
CASSLNRAGSYEQYF	TGTGCCAGCAGCTTAAATAGGGCCGGTTCCTACGAGCAGTACTTC	TRBJ2-7	-	-	TRBV7-3
CASSLKWGRRSSEKLFF	TGTGCCAGCAGTTTAAAATGGGGGCGCCGATCTAGTGAAAAACTGTTTTTT	TRBJ1-4	-	many	TRBV12-3/TRBV12-4
CASTRGGGYTF	TGTGCCAGCACTCGAGGGGGAGGCTACACCTTC	TRBJ1-2	-	few	TRBV25-1
CASSPGTSQQYF	TGTGCCAGCAGCCCCGGGACTAGTCAGCAGTACTTC	TRBJ2-7	TRBD2	once	TRBV7-4
CASSPLEREGDTQYF	TGTGCCAGCAGTCCCCTCGAGCGGGAGGGAGATACGCAGTATTTT	TRBJ2-3	TRBD2	few	TRBV12-3/TRBV12-4
CASSFASGGGEQYF	TGTGCCAGCAGCTTTGCTAGCGGGGGGGGCGAGCAGTACTTC	TRBJ2-7	TRBD2	few	TRBV7-2
CASSLSTEAGNTIYF	TGTGCCAGCAGTTTGTCAACAGAGGCCGGAAACACCATATATTTT	TRBJ1-3	-	few	TRBV12-3/TRBV12-4
CASSEMSVGNQPQHF	TGTGCCAGCAGTGAAATGTCCGTCGGGAATCAGCCCCAGCATTTT	TRBJ1-5	-	-	TRBV6-1
CAISSGGAGTDTQYF	TGTGCCATCAGTTCGGGGGGCGCAGGCACAGATACGCAGTATTTT	TRBJ2-3	-	-	TRBV10-3
CASSTWDWGTEAFF	TGTGCCAGCAGTACCTGGGATTGGGGCACTGAAGCTTTCTTT	TRBJ1-1	-	-	TRBV12-3/TRBV12-4
CASSPLRGRGHQPQHF	TGTGCCAGCAGCCCTTTAAGGGGCAGGGGCCATCAGCCCCAGCATTTT	TRBJ1-5	-	many	TRBV7-8
CASSLDRGNTEAFF	TGCGCCAGCAGCCTAGACAGGGGTAACACTGAAGCTTTCTTT	TRBJ1-1	TRBD1	many	TRBV5-1
CASSPGQGTNYGYTF	TGTGCCAGCTCGCCGGGACAGGGAACTAACTATGGCTACACCTTC	TRBJ1-2	TRBD1	-	TRBV18
CASSLEDQPQHF	TGTGCCAGCAGCTTGGAAGATCAGCCCCAGCATTTT	TRBJ1-5	-	-	TRBV5-4
CASSAFRVANTEAFF	TGTGCCAGTAGTGCTTTCAGGGTGGCGAACACTGAAGCTTTCTTT	TRBJ1-1	-	-	TRBV19
CASSQDGSGLKGFRYELYF	TGTGCCAGCAGCCAAGACGGGAGCGGGCTTAAGGGTTTTAGATACGAGCTGTACTTC	TRBJ2-7	-	-	TRBV4-2